This T cell receptor beta chain was documented in a study of T cell changes during pregnancy in multiple sclerosis. The V segment lost 3 bases and the J segment 5 bases; nucleotides outside the gene matches: 17. The CDR3 contains 19 residues. Per the germline V gene, CDR1 is SGHNT and CDR2 is YYREEE (reference sequence). Sequenced by immunoSEQ multiplex PCR; TCRdb stores in-frame clones only, minus some. The profile shows 55,000 to 75,000 clones, about nine tenths of them singletons. The material was peripheral blood, obtained in the third trimester of pregnancy. The V call is TRBV5-4, the J call TRBJ2-2, with 9 positions matching TRBD2. The TCR comes from a female donor in good health, enrolled as a control in a pregnancy study. The DNA for the CDR3 is TGTGCCAGCAGCTCGGTTGGGGTAGCGGGAGTCTCGCGGACCGGGGAGCTGTTTTTT. It specifies CASSSVGVAGVSRTGELFF.